This T cell receptor (beta chain) originates from a study of T-cell reconstitution after alpha-beta-depleted transplantation in children. Whole-study findings and limits: Surviving recipient T cells and thymic progenitors accounted for the high day-60 TCRbeta diversity observed in some patients.

A library of TCRbeta sequences, prepared with unique molecular identifiers, was generated. One entry per CDR3 protein results from TCRdb running MiXCR on the PCR reads. The table has 700,000 or so distinct CDR3 sequences, about an eighth seen once. This clonotype was observed many times. The antigen is not known. This CDR3 is 16 amino acids long. Trimming cost V 4 bases and J 1 base, with 16 bases left between them. CDR1 LNHNV and CDR2 YYDKDF come from the germline V gene (reference sequence). The chain employs TRBV15 and TRBJ2-5; maybe TRBD2 (6 bases). The clonotype was recovered from a girl aged 2 to 10 with congenital amegakaryocytic thrombocytopenia, due to receive a stem cell transplant. Here the sequenced sample was PBMCs, taken before TCRalphabeta/CD19-depleted stem cell transplant. The CDR3 loop is CATSNFDSGPQETQYF. The CDR3 coding sequence is TGTGCCACCAGCAACTTCGATAGCGGCCCCCAAGAGACCCAGTACTTC.